Sequencing of this T cell receptor beta chain was carried out in a study of blood T cell repertoires in COVID-19. Repertoires were generated with immunoSEQ multiplex PCR, while TCRdb's copy carries only in-frame clones and drops some. Of 150,000 or so clones in the sample, around 82% are singletons; the top ten hold about 4%. The sequence came from a woman in her forties or fifties in a cohort exposed to, infected with or recovered from COVID-19 (not recorded which). Sequencing was done on a sample of PBMCs or T cells enriched from blood (not recorded which).

The DNA for the CDR3 is TGTGCCAGAGGGGCGGGGGGAGAGACCCAGTACTTC. Amino acid sequence: CARGAGGETQYF. This rearrangement joins TRBV6-4 to TRBJ2-5, with TRBD2 matching 8 bases. This CDR3 is built from 12 residues. V lost 9 bases to trimming and J lost 4 bases; unmatched junction nucleotides: 4. Per the germline V gene, CDR1 is MRHNA and CDR2 is SNTAGT.